These T cell receptor beta chains were read from a single sample in a study of cytomegalovirus exposure and HLA in healthy donors. Sequenced by immunoSEQ multiplex PCR; TCRdb stores in-frame clones only, minus some. Of some 77,000 clones listed, around 95% were seen once; the top ten hold approximately 1.5%. The specimen was PBMCs. The receptors come from a man between 18 and 35 years old in good health and CMV-seropositive. Each CDR3 is given without its conserved first and last residue.

len	v_gene	j_gene	CDR3aa
13	TRBV5-1	TRBJ2-1	ASSLGGGTDNEQF
12	TRBV2	TRBJ1-5	ASSDRTGGQPQH
14	TRBV5-1	TRBJ2-3	ASSLGQGGAGDTQY
17	TRBV7-8	TRBJ2-4	ASSLKGTGSGLAKNIQY
15	TRBV27	TRBJ2-3	ASSSLGQGEGADTQY
14	TRBV5-6	TRBJ2-6	ASRTTGVSGANVLT
14	TRBV4-1	TRBJ2-1	ASSQGTAHSYNEQF
14	TRBV30	TRBJ2-3	AWSRGLAGGTDTQY
13	TRBV18	TRBJ2-4	ASSLDRQAKNIQY
13	TRBV11-3	TRBJ2-3	ASSLGERSTDTQY
10	TRBV2	TRBJ2-5	ASRVQEEAQY
8	TRBV28	TRBJ2-7	ATSHYEQY
12	TRBV5-1	TRBJ2-1	ASSFEGSYNEQF
12	TRBV5-4	TRBJ2-5	ASSLAFRQETQY
11	TRBV6-5	TRBJ2-7	ASSKGQFYEQY
11	TRBV28	TRBJ1-2	ASGQGFIYGYT